This T cell receptor (beta chain) originates from a study of regulatory T cells in long-lasting Graves disease. Study-level points and caveats: Persistent Graves' patients showed less TCR diversity than newly diagnosed ones. Peripheral blood alone, not thyroid tissue, underwent study. Comparison showed that persistent patients shared more public clonotypes (about 3,000) than new patients (approximately 1,000). Favored gene segments in persistent disease were TRBV28, TRBJ1-2 and TRBJ2-5.

In the case of this clonotype: Its antigen is not known.

Noted time point: persistent/refractory GD, antithyroid drugs over 5 years with positive TRAb. PBMC RNA served as the TCR library source. HTBI primers from iRepertoire and Arm-PCR of CDR3 regions yielded the TCR beta libraries. MiXCR, run by TCRdb on the multiplex PCR reads, gives a single entry per CDR3 protein. The sample contains 600,000 to 850,000 distinct CDR3 sequences, 25% to 35% of which appear only once. Germline V gene data show CDR1 as SGHAT and CDR2 as FQNNGV. The CDR3 sequence is 15 residues long. V dropped 0 bases and J dropped 8 bases, with 13 bases sitting between them. This sequence was found in a female donor with Graves disease. The input for sequencing was peripheral blood mononuclear cells (PBMCs), taken when the disease was refractory, from a patient treated with antithyroid drugs. This chain uses TRBV11-2 with TRBJ1-4; possibly TRBD1 for D (6 bases). As DNA, the CDR3 is TGTGCCAGCAGCTTAGAGGACAGCGGTTGGGAAAAACTGTTTTTT. It is translated as CASSLEDSGWEKLFF.